This TCR beta chain comes out of a study of shared clonotypes between healthy human individuals. The length of the CDR3 is 16 residues. The authors ran unsorted PBMC replicate PCRs on 300 ng DNA, about 31,000 T cell genomes. The table came from immunoSEQ multiplex PCR; TCRdb's copy has only in-frame clones and leaves some out. The sample includes about 490,000 clones, 60% to 85% seen only once; the top ten take 10% to 15%. Study-wide points: Clonotype sharing levels among donors were expected to vary with sequencing depth.

Note on this clone: Antigen: not known.

The chain employs TRBV21-1 and TRBJ2-1; TRBD2 reflects the table's D call only, with no check against the DNA. TRBV21-1 is a documented pseudogene. The TCR sequence derives from a woman aged 40 to 50 in good health. Some clones in this sample may be carry-over from other donors' samples. What was sequenced was PBMCs. The CDR3, as DNA: TGTGCCAGCAGCAAACAACTAGCGGGAGGGAATCGGGAGCAGTTCTTC. Its protein is CASSKQLAGGNREQFF.